In this sample, the clone carrying this TCR beta chain turned up once. This specimen belongs to a study of T cell changes during pregnancy in multiple sclerosis. Profiled with immunoSEQ multiplex PCR; TCRdb holds only in-frame clones, not every one. The sample contains 55,000 to 85,000 clones, 90% of which appear only once. Trimming at V came to 2 bases and at J to 5 bases, leaving 3 bases not matched to a gene. This CDR3 spans 14 amino acids. Germline assignment: CDR1 MNHEY and CDR2 SVGAGI. This material consisted of peripheral blood, taken in the third trimester of pregnancy. The chain employs TRBV6-5 and TRBJ1-2, with 9 bases fitting TRBD1. The receptor comes from a female donor with multiple sclerosis, enrolled in a pregnancy study. CDR3 DNA sequence: TGTGCCAGCAGTTACATCGACAGGGGGTATGGCTACACCTTC. Encoded protein: CASSYIDRGYGYTF.